Reported below is one TCR beta chain. This specimen belongs to a study of T cell changes during pregnancy in multiple sclerosis. J lost 4 bases, V lost 2 bases, and 11 bases had no gene match. Looked up from germline, CDR1 is SGHDT and CDR2 is YYEEEE. This CDR3 is built from 16 residues. Clones were sequenced by immunoSEQ multiplex PCR, and TCRdb holds only the in-frame ones, with some missing. Here the sample spans roughly 24,000 clones, about 84% being singletons. This sequence originates from a female donor with multiple sclerosis, enrolled in a pregnancy study. The sample in question was CD8+ T cells from peripheral blood mononuclear cells, obtained before pregnancy. The rearrangement joins TRBV5-6 to TRBJ2-7; 8 positions match TRBD2. The CDR3 region is CASSLGQGLGPYEQYF. In DNA form, the CDR3 reads TGTGCCAGCAGCTTAGGCCAGGGACTAGGCCCTTACGAGCAGTACTTC.